Sequencing of this TCR beta chain was carried out in a study of vaccination and CD4 T cells after COVID-19. Overall study: Overlapping SARS-CoV-2, HCoV-NL63, HCoV-OC43 and HCoV-229E spike peptides were used to stimulate cells.

The CDR3 sequence is 16 residues long. The germline V and J ends were trimmed by 0 bases and 7 bases, with 15 bases remaining between them. Germline CDR1 reads LGHNA; CDR2 reads YNFKEQ. Note on this clonotype: Its cognate antigen is unknown.

The Oncomine TCR Beta short-read assay was applied to DNA of cultured CD4+ T cells. MiXCR, run by TCRdb on the PCR reads, gives a single entry per CDR3 protein. Among around 16,000 distinct CDR3 sequences listed, under 55% were seen once. Time point defined: late sampling 161 to 241 days after vaccination in three convalescent patients. Treatment denoted: approximately 10-day PBMC culture with coronavirus spike peptide pools or control peptides (ViraFEST assay). Cell culture was performed with more than 1.5 million PBMCs per well in the presence of 9 to 10 IU/ml IL-2 and 10 ug/ml peptide pools. This chain uses TRBV4-2 with TRBJ2-2; D is unclear. The starting material was CD4+ T cells from blood, cultured in vitro, obtained about 7 months after SARS-CoV-2 vaccination. The TCR was taken from a human donor who had recovered from COVID-19. Here the CDR3 DNA reads TGTGCCAGCAGCCAAGAGAACATACTAATAGGCGGGGAGCTGTTTTTT. Translated, it gives CASSQENILIGGELFF.